This section outlines one T cell receptor beta chain sequence together with its context. Authors' processing steps: Researchers report that nucleated cell counts were estimated from reference gene primer amplification. The method was immunoSEQ multiplex PCR; TCRdb's version includes in-frame clones alone and lacks a portion of them. From that table come the V and J calls and clone size; the DNA was used to work out D and trimming. The sample has a few hundred thousand clones, roughly 92% seen once; the top ten hold 0.8% to 0.9%. The data were taken from a study of blood T cell repertoires in COVID-19. Germline V lookup: CDR1 LGHDT, CDR2 YNNKEL (reference sequence). CDR3 length equals 13 residues. V gave up 4 bases and J gave up 6 bases, with 13 bases separating them.

This chain connects TRBV3-1 (or the pseudogene TRBV3-2) to TRBJ2-7; the D is unclear. This TCR was recovered from a woman between 35 and 50 years old who had been exposed to COVID-19. Sequencing used PBMCs or T cells enriched from blood (not recorded which). CDR3: CASSRNSGFEQYF. CDR3 nucleotides: TGTGCCAGCAGCCGTAACTCAGGATTCGAGCAGTACTTC.